Each of the 18 T cell receptor beta chains below was sequenced from the same sample in a study of blood T cell repertoires in COVID-19. Profiling relied on immunoSEQ multiplex PCR, and the TCRdb table lists in-frame clones only, not all of them. Among 100,000 to 150,000 clones listed, roughly 90% were seen once. What was sequenced was PBMCs or T cells enriched from blood (not recorded which). These receptor sequences come from a woman aged 50 to 65 who had recovered from COVID-19.

This clone was counted only a few times. The chain has TRBV4-1 and TRBJ2-2; maybe TRBD2 (6 bases). The CDR3 extends over 16 amino acids. Germline CDR1 MGHRA, CDR2 YSYEKL. The V and J ends lost 8 bases and 0 bases respectively, with 16 bases between them. This chain's CDR3 is CASAPGTRTNTGELFF. CDR3 sequence (DNA): TGCGCCAGCGCCCCGGGGACTCGAACGAACACCGGGGAGCTGTTTTTT.

The CDR3 DNA reads as TGTGCCAGCAGTGAACCGTCCATAGCGGGGGAGCCCACAGATACGCAGTATTTT. Residues: CASSEPSIAGEPTDTQYF. This chain links TRBV6-1 with TRBJ2-3, with 9 bases identical to TRBD2. There are 18 residues in the CDR3. Trimming cost V 2 bases and J 2 bases; bases outside gene matches: 11. CDR1 is MNHNS and CDR2 is SASEGT in the germline V gene.

The V gene is TRBV3-1 (or the pseudogene TRBV3-2), the J gene TRBJ2-7, with TRBD1 as a possible D gene (6 bases). The length of the CDR3 is 16 residues. The germline CDR1 and CDR2 sequences are LGHDT and YNNKEL (reference sequence). The V and J ends lost 4 bases and 2 bases respectively, with 18 bases between them. The CDR3 sequence: CASSPWIRTATYEQYF. The CDR3 nucleotides are TGTGCCAGCAGCCCCTGGATCCGGACAGCGACCTACGAGCAGTACTTC.

The chain recombines TRBV7-2 with TRBJ2-5, with 12 bases fitting TRBD2. This CDR3 has 16 residues. Per germline, CDR1 SGHTA and CDR2 FQGNSA. The V gene end was trimmed by 4 bases and the J gene end by 4 bases; junction bases not matched to a gene: 7. In nucleotides, the CDR3 is TGTGCCAGCAGCTCGCAGACTAGCGGGGGTCGAGAGACCCAGTACTTC. This gives the protein CASSSQTSGGRETQYF.

This chain joins TRBV11-3 and TRBJ1-1; weak D call: TRBD1 (6 bases). The germline V gene encodes CDR1 SGHNT and CDR2 YENEEA. V shed 1 base and J shed 5 bases, with 8 bases lying between them. The length of the CDR3 is 13 residues. CDR3 region: CASSLGGPTEAFF. CDR3 DNA: TGTGCCAGCAGCTTAGGGGGGCCTACTGAAGCTTTCTTT.

The chain couples TRBV16 to TRBJ1-5, with D possibly TRBD1 on 5 matching bases. CDR1 and CDR2 from the germline V gene are KGHSY and FQNENV. Trimming took off 4 bases at V and 0 bases at J, with 7 bases between the two ends. There are 14 residues in the CDR3. CDR3 loop: CASSPTGSNQPQHF. For the CDR3, the DNA is TGTGCCAGCAGCCCTACAGGTAGCAATCAGCCCCAGCATTTT. The full variable domain, with the rest looked up from reference TRBV16 and TRBJ1-5, is GEEVAQTPKHLVRGEGQKAKLYCAPIKGHSYVFWYQQVLKNEFKFLISFQNENVFDETGMPKERFSAKCLPNSPCSLEIQATKLEDSAVYFCASSPTGSNQPQHFGDGTRLSIL.

V gene TRBV21-1 combines with J gene TRBJ2-3; whether TRBD2, the table's D call, matches the DNA was not checked. TRBV21-1 is designated a pseudogene. The CDR3 contains 13 residues. The CDR3: CASSTRATDTQYF. Written as DNA, the CDR3 is TGTGCCAGCTCTACTAGAGCGACAGATACGCAGTATTTT.

DNA of the CDR3: TGTGCCAGCAGCTCCGTGGGCGCTAGCGGGGGGTCCTACAATGAGCAGTTCTTC. This encodes CASSSVGASGGSYNEQFF. This chain uses TRBV5-8 with TRBJ2-1, with 11 bases identical to TRBD2. Trimming took 3 bases from V and 1 from J; bases not matched to a gene: 9. This CDR3 has 18 residues. Looked up from germline, CDR1 is SGHTS and CDR2 is YDEGEE.

J is TRBJ1-1 and V is TRBV5-6, with 12 nucleotides matching TRBD1. Trimming cost V 5 bases and J 1 base; bases outside gene matches: 12. The germline V gene encodes CDR1 SGHDT and CDR2 YYEEEE. This CDR3 is 18 amino acids long. CDR3 residues: CASSPRRDRGLWNTEAFF. The CDR3 nucleotides read TGTGCCAGCAGTCCTCGCCGGGACAGGGGGCTTTGGAACACTGAAGCTTTCTTT.

V and J are TRBV9 and TRBJ2-3, with D maybe TRBD2 (5 bases). CDR3 length: 15 residues. CDR1 and CDR2 (germline): SGDLS, YYNGEE. The V gene lost 0 bases and the J gene lost 4 bases, with 12 bases spanning the gap. In nucleotides, the CDR3 is TGTGCCAGCAGCGTAGGAGGGTCATCGGCAGATACGCAGTATTTT. This sequence encodes CASSVGGSSADTQYF.

Concerning this clone: At the DNA level, this CDR3 is encoded by other sequences in the same sample as well. This chain links TRBV30 with TRBJ1-1; weak D call: TRBD1 (5 bases). With 2 bases removed from V and 1 base from J, the gap between germline ends came to 8 bases. The CDR3 is 13 residues long. CDR1 is GTSNPN, CDR2 SVGIG, per germline (reference sequence). CDR3 nucleotide sequence: TGTGCCTGGAGTCTAACAGGGAACACTGAAGCTTTCTTT. Translating it yields CAWSLTGNTEAFF.

The V call is TRBV5-1, the J call TRBJ2-7; 8 bases match TRBD1. CDR1 is SGHRS, CDR2 YFSETQ, per germline. J lost 7 bases, V lost 8 bases, and 11 bases had no gene match. The CDR3 loop spans 13 amino acids. The DNA of the CDR3 is TGCGCCAGAAAAAGACAGGGGCTGCGGGAGCAGTACTTC. Translating it yields CARKRQGLREQYF. Full variable domain (rest looked up from reference TRBV5-1 and TRBJ2-7): KAGVTQTPRYLIKTRGQQVTLSCSPISGHRSVSWYQQTPGQGLQFLFEYFSETQRNKGNFPGRFSGRQFSNSRSEMNVSTLELGDSALYLCARKRQGLREQYFGPGTRLTVT.

This chain uses TRBV6-2 or TRBV6-3 with TRBJ2-7; D perhaps matches TRBD1 (5 bases). The V and J ends lost 4 bases and 5 bases respectively, with 12 bases between them. This CDR3 region has 13 residues. The germline gives CDR1 MNHEY, CDR2 SVGEGT. The CDR3 protein is CASSFSRAHEQYF. The CDR3, as DNA: TGTGCCAGCAGTTTCTCCAGGGCCCACGAGCAGTACTTC.

About this clone itself: A read error may account for a junction end that differs from germline. The chain joins TRBV20-1 to TRBJ1-2; D might be TRBD1 (6 bases). Germline-derived CDR1 and CDR2 are DFQATT and SNEGSKA (reference sequence). The CDR3 is 11 residues long. The CDR3 is CSASGSRTATF. CDR3 nucleotide sequence: TGCAGTGCTAGTGGGTCGAGGACAGCCACATTC.

The V gene is TRBV3-1 (or the pseudogene TRBV3-2), the J gene TRBJ1-6; D is uncertain. The CDR3 is made up of 16 amino acids. Trimming took off 0 bases at V and 5 bases at J, with 11 bases between the two ends. Germline-derived CDR1 and CDR2 are LGHDT and YNNKEL (reference sequence). CDR3 in DNA: TGTGCCAGCAGCCAAGATACCGAGAGTAATAATTCACCCCTCCACTTT. Translated: CASSQDTESNNSPLHF.

The chain employs TRBV7-2 and TRBJ2-3; 12 positions agree with TRBD2. CDR3 length equals 18 residues. Losses at the gene ends were 1 base for V and 4 bases for J; bases not matched to a gene: 9. Germline lookup yields CDR1 SGHTA and CDR2 FQGNSA. CDR3 nucleotide sequence: TGTGCCAGCAGCTTAGAGCCTAGCGGGGGGGTTTCTGCAGATACGCAGTATTTT. It yields the protein CASSLEPSGGVSADTQYF.

CDR3: CASSSPQGAPLHF. For the CDR3, the DNA is TGTGCCAGCAGTTCTCCCCAGGGGGCCCCCCTCCACTTT. The V gene is TRBV27, the J gene TRBJ1-6; TRBD1 agrees at 8 bases. The CDR3 runs 13 residues. Germline lookup yields CDR1 MNHEY and CDR2 SMNVEV (reference sequence). The ends lost 4 bases at V and 13 bases at J; junction bases unmatched: 6.

The V call is TRBV2, the J call TRBJ1-6; D gene unclear. This CDR3 has 14 amino acids. Trimming stripped 5 bases from V and 10 bases from J, with 15 bases between. In germline, CDR1 is SNHLY, CDR2 FYNNEI. CDR3: CASSQYDGGSPLHF. DNA for the CDR3: TGTGCCAGCAGTCAATACGACGGCGGCTCACCCCTCCACTTT.